A selection of T cell receptor beta chains follows, all from one sample in a study of Ad26.COV2.S vaccination and SARS-CoV-2 variants. Libraries were prepared by immunoSEQ multiplex PCR; TCRdb keeps only in-frame clonotypes and omits some of them. Of roughly 700,000 clones in the sample, approximately 88% were seen once. The material sequenced was peripheral blood, taken in a trial of Ad26.COV2.S vaccine versus placebo. The receptors shown here come from a person aged 18-65 years who received the Ad26.COV2.S COVID-19 vaccine or a placebo. The CDR3 runs from the conserved cysteine through the conserved F or W. The D gene is left open where the match is weak. The size entry is marked missing in some rows and otherwise reads once, few, many or a size class.

CDR3 protein: CAWSQGRLLTGNQPQHF
CDR3 DNA: TGTGCCTGGAGTCAAGGTCGGCTCCTTACGGGCAATCAGCCCCAGCATTTT
D gene: NA
clone size: NA
V gene: TRBV30
J gene: TRBJ1-5

CDR3 protein: CASSPPEGGSSYEQYF
CDR3 DNA: TGTGCCAGCAGCCCGCCCGAGGGTGGGAGCTCCTACGAGCAGTACTTC
D gene: NA
clone size: NA
V gene: TRBV5-6
J gene: TRBJ2-7

CDR3 protein: CASSPGGRGNTDTQYF
CDR3 DNA: TGTGCCAGCAGCCCGGGGGGACGCGGGAACACAGATACGCAGTATTTT
D gene: TRBD2
clone size: NA
V gene: TRBV7-6
J gene: TRBJ2-3

CDR3 protein: CASSVLTGEELWSDTQYF
CDR3 DNA: TGTGCCAGCAGCGTACTCACAGGTGAAGAGCTTTGGTCAGATACGCAGTATTTT
D gene: NA
clone size: NA
V gene: TRBV9
J gene: TRBJ2-3

CDR3 protein: CAWSTRRAAFDGYTF
CDR3 DNA: TGTGCCTGGAGCACGAGACGGGCAGCCTTCGATGGCTACACCTTC
D gene: NA
clone size: once
V gene: TRBV30
J gene: TRBJ1-2

CDR3 protein: CASSDMRWDRAFNEQFF
CDR3 DNA: TGTGCCAGCAGTGACATGAGGTGGGACAGGGCCTTCAATGAGCAGTTCTTC
D gene: TRBD1
clone size: NA
V gene: TRBV6-1
J gene: TRBJ2-1

CDR3 protein: CASSKTPQAGVAYEQYF
CDR3 DNA: TGCGCCAGCAGCAAAACCCCTCAAGCGGGAGTCGCCTACGAGCAGTACTTC
D gene: TRBD2
clone size: NA
V gene: TRBV5-1
J gene: TRBJ2-7

CDR3 protein: CASSLDTGAGISYNEQFF
CDR3 DNA: TGTGCCAGCAGCTTAGATACAGGGGCCGGCATCTCCTACAATGAGCAGTTCTTC
D gene: TRBD1
clone size: NA
V gene: TRBV11-2
J gene: TRBJ2-1

CDR3 protein: CAWSHGEAGPGVRHEQFF
CDR3 DNA: TGTGCCTGGAGTCACGGGGAAGCGGGCCCAGGCGTCCGACATGAGCAGTTCTTC
D gene: NA
clone size: NA
V gene: TRBV30
J gene: TRBJ2-1

CDR3 protein: CASSHWGLAGGRETQYF
CDR3 DNA: TGTGCCAGCAGCCATTGGGGGCTAGCGGGAGGGCGAGAGACCCAGTACTTC
D gene: TRBD2
clone size: NA
V gene: TRBV3-1/TRBV3-2
J gene: TRBJ2-5

CDR3 protein: CATSDSSGSGVEQYF
CDR3 DNA: TGTGCCACCAGTGATTCCAGCGGGAGCGGGGTCGAGCAGTACTTC
D gene: TRBD2
clone size: NA
V gene: TRBV24-1
J gene: TRBJ2-7

CDR3 protein: CASSIEETGSRRKGLAGNTGELFF
CDR3 DNA: TGTGCCAGTAGTATAGAGGAGACAGGATCGCGTCGGAAGGGACTAGCGGGGAACACCGGGGAGCTGTTTTTT
D gene: TRBD2
clone size: NA
V gene: TRBV19
J gene: TRBJ2-2

CDR3 protein: CASSLGTDRGKAFF
CDR3 DNA: TGCGCCAGCAGCTTGGGGACCGACAGGGGCAAAGCTTTCTTT
D gene: TRBD1
clone size: NA
V gene: TRBV5-1
J gene: TRBJ1-1

CDR3 protein: CATSVAGLRDEQFF
CDR3 DNA: TGTGCCACCAGTGTGGCGGGATTGCGGGATGAGCAGTTCTTC
D gene: NA
clone size: NA
V gene: TRBV24-1
J gene: TRBJ2-1

CDR3 protein: CASSLLSNEQFF
CDR3 DNA: TGTGCCAGCAGCTTACTGTCGAATGAGCAGTTCTTC
D gene: NA
clone size: NA
V gene: TRBV7-6
J gene: TRBJ2-1

CDR3 protein: CSVEGRATETQYF
CDR3 DNA: TGCAGCGTTGAGGGCAGGGCGACGGAGACCCAGTACTTC
D gene: NA
clone size: NA
V gene: TRBV29-1
J gene: TRBJ2-5

CDR3 protein: CASSLGRGTYNEQFF
CDR3 DNA: TGTGCCAGCAGCTTAGGGAGGGGAACCTACAATGAGCAGTTCTTC
D gene: NA
clone size: NA
V gene: TRBV7-2
J gene: TRBJ2-1

CDR3 protein: CSVGGQGGYEQYF
CDR3 DNA: TGCAGCGTTGGGGGGCAGGGGGGCTACGAGCAGTACTTC
D gene: NA
clone size: NA
V gene: TRBV29-1
J gene: TRBJ2-7

CDR3 protein: CASSEATGSPEAFF
CDR3 DNA: TGTGCCAGCAGTGAGGCGACAGGGTCCCCTGAAGCTTTCTTT
D gene: TRBD1
clone size: NA
V gene: TRBV2
J gene: TRBJ1-1

CDR3 protein: CASSFPGTSTGYQETQYF
CDR3 DNA: TGTGCCAGCAGCTTCCCCGGGACATCCACAGGGTACCAAGAGACCCAGTACTTC
D gene: NA
clone size: NA
V gene: TRBV11-2
J gene: TRBJ2-5

CDR3 protein: CASSQDSVAGYTF
CDR3 DNA: TGTGCCAGCAGCCAAGACAGTGTGGCTGGCTACACCTTC
D gene: NA
clone size: NA
V gene: TRBV3-1/TRBV3-2
J gene: TRBJ1-2

CDR3 protein: CASSMALNQPQHF
CDR3 DNA: TGTGCCAGCAGTATGGCCCTCAATCAGCCCCAGCATTTT
D gene: NA
clone size: NA
V gene: TRBV7-8
J gene: TRBJ1-5

CDR3 protein: CASSFTGGPNTGELFF
CDR3 DNA: TGTGCCAGCAGCTTCACAGGGGGCCCAAACACCGGGGAGCTGTTTTTT
D gene: TRBD1
clone size: once
V gene: TRBV5-6
J gene: TRBJ2-2

CDR3 protein: CASRSSGSFYNEQFF
CDR3 DNA: TGTGCCAGCAGGTCGAGCGGGAGTTTCTACAATGAGCAGTTCTTC
D gene: TRBD2
clone size: NA
V gene: TRBV11-2
J gene: TRBJ2-1

CDR3 protein: CASRANSNQPQHF
CDR3 DNA: TGTGCCAGCAGGGCTAATAGCAATCAGCCCCAGCATTTT
D gene: NA
clone size: NA
V gene: TRBV6-5
J gene: TRBJ1-5

CDR3 protein: CASSEGNIGELFF
CDR3 DNA: TGTGCCAGCAGCGAGGGAAACATCGGGGAGCTGTTTTTT
D gene: NA
clone size: NA
V gene: TRBV9
J gene: TRBJ2-2

CDR3 protein: CASSPGGGNQPQHF
CDR3 DNA: TGTGCCAGCTCACCGGGTGGAGGGAATCAGCCCCAGCATTTT
D gene: NA
clone size: few
V gene: TRBV18
J gene: TRBJ1-5

CDR3 protein: CASSYDRIAKNIQYF
CDR3 DNA: TGTGCCAGCAGTTACGACAGAATAGCCAAAAACATTCAGTACTTC
D gene: NA
clone size: NA
V gene: TRBV6-5
J gene: TRBJ2-4

CDR3 protein: CASSQGGRLAAIRETQYF
CDR3 DNA: TGTGCCAGCAGCCAAGGAGGTCGGCTAGCGGCCATCCGGGAGACCCAGTACTTC
D gene: TRBD2
clone size: NA
V gene: TRBV14
J gene: TRBJ2-5

CDR3 protein: CASSLGGLAGGPGLDEQFF
CDR3 DNA: TGTGCCAGCAGCTTAGGGGGACTAGCGGGAGGGCCTGGTTTAGATGAGCAGTTCTTC
D gene: TRBD2
clone size: NA
V gene: TRBV7-2
J gene: TRBJ2-1

CDR3 protein: CASSSRGLAEAFF
CDR3 DNA: TGTGCCAGCAGCTCCAGGGGGTTGGCTGAAGCTTTCTTT
D gene: TRBD1
clone size: NA
V gene: TRBV7-3
J gene: TRBJ1-1

CDR3 protein: CAWRTGNNQPQHF
CDR3 DNA: TGTGCCTGGAGGACAGGCAACAATCAGCCCCAGCATTTT
D gene: NA
clone size: NA
V gene: TRBV30
J gene: TRBJ1-5

CDR3 protein: CASSTGQARYEQYF
CDR3 DNA: TGTGCCAGCAGTACGGGACAGGCCCGCTACGAGCAGTACTTC
D gene: TRBD1
clone size: NA
V gene: TRBV6-2/TRBV6-3
J gene: TRBJ2-7

CDR3 protein: CASSPRGRVYNSPLHF
CDR3 DNA: TGCGCCAGCAGTCCCCGTGGGCGAGTTTATAATTCACCCCTCCACTTT
D gene: NA
clone size: NA
V gene: TRBV5-1
J gene: TRBJ1-6

CDR3 protein: CASSGDRSSYNSPLHF
CDR3 DNA: TGTGCCAGCAGCGGGGACAGGAGCTCCTATAATTCACCCCTCCACTTT
D gene: TRBD1
clone size: NA
V gene: TRBV27
J gene: TRBJ1-6

CDR3 protein: CASSYGQGRGQETQYF
CDR3 DNA: TGTGCCAGCAGTTACGGGCAGGGCAGAGGCCAAGAGACCCAGTACTTC
D gene: NA
clone size: NA
V gene: TRBV6-6
J gene: TRBJ2-5

CDR3 protein: CAWAGGLGSPLHF
CDR3 DNA: TGTGCCTGGGCAGGGGGCTTGGGTTCACCCCTCCACTTT
D gene: TRBD1
clone size: NA
V gene: TRBV30
J gene: TRBJ1-6

CDR3 protein: CASSVGGTLFTDTQYF
CDR3 DNA: TGTGCCAGCAGCGTAGGGGGGACTCTTTTCACAGATACGCAGTATTTT
D gene: NA
clone size: NA
V gene: TRBV9
J gene: TRBJ2-3

CDR3 protein: CAIRSVLGPGELFF
CDR3 DNA: TGTGCCATCAGAAGCGTCCTAGGACCCGGGGAGCTGTTTTTT
D gene: NA
clone size: NA
V gene: TRBV10-3
J gene: TRBJ2-2

CDR3 protein: CASSLTGGRETQYF
CDR3 DNA: TGTGCCAGCAGTTTGACGGGGGGCCGGGAGACCCAGTACTTC
D gene: NA
clone size: NA
V gene: TRBV6-5
J gene: TRBJ2-5

CDR3 protein: CASSLRDPSNQPQHF
CDR3 DNA: TGTGCCAGCAGCTTAAGGGACCCCAGCAATCAGCCCCAGCATTTT
D gene: NA
clone size: NA
V gene: TRBV7-2
J gene: TRBJ1-5

CDR3 protein: CDAQRVYTGELFF
CDR3 DNA: TGTGACGCGCAGAGGGTTTACACCGGGGAGCTGTTTTTT
D gene: NA
clone size: NA
V gene: TRBV21-1
J gene: TRBJ2-2

CDR3 protein: CASTAWPGFRFF
CDR3 DNA: TGTGCCAGTACCGCATGGCCCGGGTTTCGGTTCTTC
D gene: NA
clone size: NA
V gene: TRBV19
J gene: TRBJ2-1

CDR3 protein: CAISPPPGGGEQFF
CDR3 DNA: TGTGCCATCAGCCCCCCCCCGGGGGGCGGTGAGCAGTTCTTC
D gene: NA
clone size: NA
V gene: TRBV10-3
J gene: TRBJ2-1

CDR3 protein: CASSLTVSYNEQFF
CDR3 DNA: TGTGCCAGCAGCTTAACGGTCTCCTACAATGAGCAGTTCTTC
D gene: NA
clone size: NA
V gene: TRBV7-9
J gene: TRBJ2-1

CDR3 protein: CASSLDPRWGSYEQYF
CDR3 DNA: TGTGCCAGCAGCTTAGACCCGCGATGGGGTTCCTACGAGCAGTACTTC
D gene: NA
clone size: once
V gene: TRBV11-2
J gene: TRBJ2-7